Reported below is one TCR beta chain. The germline gives CDR1 SGHTA, CDR2 FQGNSA. Losses at the gene ends were 3 bases for V and 7 bases for J; bases not matched to a gene: 14. There are 16 residues in the CDR3. The data stem from a study of T cell changes during pregnancy in multiple sclerosis. Sequencing used immunoSEQ multiplex PCR; TCRdb keeps in-frame clones, though not all of them. In the table there are tens of thousands of clones, 80% to 95% of which are singletons. This sequence joins TRBV7-2 and TRBJ1-1; 7 bases match TRBD1. This clonotype originated in a female donor in good health, enrolled as a control in a pregnancy study. This specimen consisted of peripheral blood, obtained after pregnancy. The CDR3 DNA reads as TGTGCCAGCAGCTTTGATCCGGGACAGAATACTTTTGAAGCTTTCTTT. This encodes CASSFDPGQNTFEAFF.